This T cell receptor (beta chain) was captured in a study of patients and donors after allogeneic stem cell transplantation. The V segment lost 5 bases and the J segment 12 bases; nucleotides outside the gene matches: 8. The CDR3 consists of 14 residues. This clonotype showed up just a few times. TCRdb independently ran MiXCR on the RT-PCR reads; one entry per CDR3 protein. The sample includes about 110,000 distinct CDR3 sequences, around 38% of them seen just once. The rearrangement joins TRBV12-3 or TRBV12-4 to TRBJ1-6, with 9 nucleotides matching TRBD1. The sequence derives from a human donor who was either an allogeneic HSCT recipient or a stem cell or donor lymphocyte infusion donor (not recorded which). It is not recorded whose cells these are; they may come from a transplant donor. Sequencing was performed on blood, either unsorted or a sorted T cell fraction (not recorded which). The CDR3 sequence is CASSPLQGALPLHF. The CDR3 nucleotides read TGTGCCAGCAGTCCCCTACAGGGGGCGTTACCCCTCCACTTT.